The rows below give T cell receptor beta chains drawn from one sample of a study of shared clonotypes between healthy human individuals. Assay: immunoSEQ multiplex PCR; the TCRdb copy retains only in-frame clones and omits some. The repertoire holds millions of clones, with around nine tenths as singletons. Sequenced: naive CD4+ T cells sorted from blood. Receptors originate from a man between 18 and 29 years old in good health. The CDR3 runs from the conserved cysteine through the conserved F or W. D genes are given only for firm matches. Rows give clone size only sometimes, using once, few, many, or a class for an expanded clone.

V	J	D	size	DNA	CDR3
TRBV9	TRBJ2-3	-	-	TGTGCCAGCAGCGTAGAGGGAGTGCGAACAGATACGCAGTATTTT	CASSVEGVRTDTQYF
TRBV4-2	TRBJ2-7	-	-	TGTGCCAGCAGCCAAGATTTTACCCCGATCGGGGGCTTAAGCTCCTACGAGCAGTACTTC	CASSQDFTPIGGLSSYEQYF
TRBV7-9	TRBJ2-7	TRBD2	-	TGTGCCAGCAGCTTAATGGAGGTCCTAGCGGGAAGGAACGAGCAGTACTTC	CASSLMEVLAGRNEQYF
TRBV28	TRBJ2-7	-	-	TGTGCCAGCAGTTTTGCTGAGTACGAGCAGTACTTC	CASSFAEYEQYF
TRBV7-9	TRBJ2-1	TRBD1	-	TGTGCCAGCAGTGTCCCGGGACAGGGACTCACGAGTAGGATTGAGCAGTTCTTC	CASSVPGQGLTSRIEQFF
TRBV10-1	TRBJ2-3	-	few	TGCGCCAGCAGTGAGGAAAATGGGGGTGCGCAGTATTTT	CASSEENGGAQYF
TRBV2	TRBJ1-4	-	-	TGTGCCAGCAGTTCTCGGGTAAATGAAAAACTGTTTTTT	CASSSRVNEKLFF
TRBV5-6	TRBJ2-7	-	-	TGTGCCAGCAGCTTTAGGTACGAGCAGTACTTC	CASSFRYEQYF
TRBV27	TRBJ1-2	TRBD1	few	TGTGCCAGCAGTCCGGCGACAGGGGGCTACACCTTC	CASSPATGGYTF
TRBV6-1	TRBJ2-2	-	-	TGTGCCAGCAGTGAACGGAGGTCCGGGGAGCTGTTTTTT	CASSERRSGELFF
TRBV5-1	TRBJ2-7	TRBD2	-	TGCGCCAGCAGCTTAACTAGCGGGAGCTCCTACGAGCAGTACTTC	CASSLTSGSSYEQYF
TRBV6-1	TRBJ2-3	-	-	TGTGCCAGCAGTGAAAACCTTGGAGGGGGGAGCACAGATACGCAGTATTTT	CASSENLGGGSTDTQYF
TRBV5-6	TRBJ1-5	-	-	TGTGCCAGCAGCTTGGTGGCAGGAGGTCAGCCCCAGCATTTT	CASSLVAGGQPQHF
TRBV7-2	TRBJ1-3	-	few	TGTGCCAGCAGCTTAGGAAACACCATATATTTT	CASSLGNTIYF
TRBV6-5	TRBJ2-7	TRBD2	-	TGTGCCAGCAGTTACTCGATGCTAGCGGGGGCCTACGAGCAGTACTTC	CASSYSMLAGAYEQYF
TRBV4-3	TRBJ2-5	-	-	TGCGCCAGCAGCCAAGATGAGGGGGGGGTCTACCAAGAGACCCAGTACTTC	CASSQDEGGVYQETQYF
TRBV7-2	TRBJ2-7	TRBD2	few	TGTGCCAGCAGCTCGGGACTAGGCTACGAGCAGTACTTC	CASSSGLGYEQYF
TRBV18	TRBJ1-5	-	-	TGTGCCAGCTCACCACGAGGAGGGCCCCAGCATTTT	CASSPRGGPQHF
TRBV6-1	TRBJ1-4	-	-	TGTGCCAGCAGTGAATGGACTCCTAATGAAAAACTGTTTTTT	CASSEWTPNEKLFF
TRBV7-2	TRBJ2-1	TRBD2	once	TGTGCCAGCAGCCCGTATCACGGGACTACCCACAATGAGCAGTTCTTC	CASSPYHGTTHNEQFF
TRBV7-9	TRBJ2-1	TRBD2	-	TGTGCCAGCAGGAAAACTAGCGGCTCCTACAATGAGCAGTTCTTC	CASRKTSGSYNEQFF
TRBV6-6	TRBJ2-3	-	-	TGTGCCAGCAGTTGGGACACAGATACGCAGTATTTT	CASSWDTDTQYF
TRBV11-2	TRBJ1-4	TRBD1	-	TGTGCCAGCAGCTTACTGACAGGGGGGCGGGAAAAACTGTTTTTT	CASSLLTGGREKLFF
TRBV7-2	TRBJ2-3	TRBD2	-	TGTGCCAGCAGCAGATCGGGACTAGCGGGAGGGCGCACAGATACGCAGTATTTT	CASSRSGLAGGRTDTQYF
TRBV7-2	TRBJ2-7	-	-	TGTGCCAGCAGCTTAGGTCAGGCGCTAGGAAACGAGCAGTACTTC	CASSLGQALGNEQYF
TRBV27	TRBJ2-3	-	-	TGTGCCAGCAGTTCGGCCCCAGATACGCAGTATTTT	CASSSAPDTQYF
TRBV28	TRBJ2-7	-	-	TGTGCCAGCAACCCCACGACAACTCCCTACGAGCAGTACTTC	CASNPTTTPYEQYF
TRBV10-3	TRBJ2-7	-	-	TGTGCCATCGTAGCAGGGGGGTGGGAGCAGTACTTC	CAIVAGGWEQYF
TRBV18	TRBJ1-1	TRBD1	-	TGTGCCAGCTCACCGGGACAGGGGTTTTTGAACACTGAAGCTTTCTTT	CASSPGQGFLNTEAFF
TRBV30	TRBJ2-1	TRBD2	-	TGTGCCTGGGGACCGGGACTATCCAATGAGCAGTTCTTC	CAWGPGLSNEQFF
TRBV29-1	TRBJ1-1	TRBD1	-	TGCAGCGTTGAGGGGACAGGACGAAACACTGAAGCTTTCTTT	CSVEGTGRNTEAFF
TRBV5-1	TRBJ1-2	TRBD1	-	TGCGCCAGCAGCCCTGGGACAGGGGTTAACTATGGCTACACCTTC	CASSPGTGVNYGYTF
TRBV2	TRBJ2-3	TRBD2	-	TGTGCCAGCAGTGACAGCGCGGGGGGGCCGTATACGCAGTATTTT	CASSDSAGGPYTQYF
TRBV9	TRBJ1-1	-	-	TGTGCCAGCAGCGTAGGGGGTCTCACTGAAGCTTTCTTT	CASSVGGLTEAFF
TRBV12-2	TRBJ2-2	-	-	TGTGCAAGTCGCTTGGGTCGTTTGAACACCGGGGAGCTGTTTTTT	CASRLGRLNTGELFF
TRBV2	TRBJ1-5	-	-	TGTGCCAGCAGTGACCGGACAGCAAATCAGCCCCAGCATTTT	CASSDRTANQPQHF
TRBV6-6	TRBJ1-2	-	-	TGTGCCAGCAGCCCCGACAGGACGAATAACTATGGCTACACCTTC	CASSPDRTNNYGYTF
TRBV30	TRBJ1-6	TRBD1	-	TGTGCCTGGAGTGTACAGACGGGACAGGGAGGGAATTCACCCCTCCACTTT	CAWSVQTGQGGNSPLHF
TRBV6-1	TRBJ1-1	-	-	TGTGCCAGCAGTGTGCCGGGATTGAACACTGAAGCTTTCTTT	CASSVPGLNTEAFF
TRBV27	TRBJ1-5	-	-	TGTGCCAGCAGCCCTCAGACTAGCAATCAGCCCCAGCATTTT	CASSPQTSNQPQHF
TRBV29-1	TRBJ1-1	-	few	TGCAGCGTTTCGAACACTGAAGCTTTCTTT	CSVSNTEAFF
TRBV6-6	TRBJ2-2	TRBD2	-	TGTGCCAGTCGGGGGGGCCCGGACACCGGGGAGCTGTTTTTT	CASRGGPDTGELFF
TRBV18	TRBJ2-7	-	-	TGTGCCAGCTCCCCCGGACAGCCGTTCTACGAGCAGTACTTC	CASSPGQPFYEQYF
TRBV5-1	TRBJ2-7	-	-	TGCGCCAGCAGCGATTCTCTTGGTTTCAACGAGCAGTACTTC	CASSDSLGFNEQYF
TRBV5-5	TRBJ1-2	-	-	TGTGCCAGCAGCCCTGGGTTGCGGGACGGCTATGGCTACACCTTC	CASSPGLRDGYGYTF
TRBV5-1	TRBJ2-1	TRBD2	-	TGCGCCAGCAGCTCGGGACTAGCACCCAATGAGCAGTTCTTC	CASSSGLAPNEQFF
TRBV5-1	TRBJ2-7	-	once	TGCGCCAGCAGCGTCCGTGGGCCCCCAGACGAGCAGTACTTC	CASSVRGPPDEQYF
TRBV12-5	TRBJ2-3	-	-	TGTGCTAGTGCGCCAAGGAACACAGATACGCAGTATTTT	CASAPRNTDTQYF
TRBV2	TRBJ1-1	-	-	TGTGCCAGCAGGGCGGACAGCATAAACACTGAAGCTTTCTTT	CASRADSINTEAFF
TRBV18	TRBJ1-6	-	-	TGTGCCAGCTCACCATTTGGGGGGGGCAATTCGCCCCTCCACTTT	CASSPFGGGNSPLHF
TRBV4-1	TRBJ2-3	-	-	TGCGCCAGCAGCCAAGATGGCCTAGGCACAGATACGCAGTATTTT	CASSQDGLGTDTQYF
TRBV2	TRBJ2-1	-	once	TGTGCCAGCAGGCGGGAAACCCCCTACAATGAGCAGTTCTTC	CASRRETPYNEQFF
TRBV30	TRBJ2-3	TRBD2	-	TGTGCCTGGAGCGCTAGCGGGAGGGCCCCAGATACGCAGTATTTT	CAWSASGRAPDTQYF
TRBV10-3	TRBJ1-4	-	-	TGTGCCTCTCAGCAGGGGAGAGATGAAAAACTGTTTTTT	CASQQGRDEKLFF
TRBV5-3	TRBJ1-6	-	-	TGTGCCAGAAGCCCGGGGACCGCGCTGGGGACCTATAATTCACCCCTCCACTTT	CARSPGTALGTYNSPLHF